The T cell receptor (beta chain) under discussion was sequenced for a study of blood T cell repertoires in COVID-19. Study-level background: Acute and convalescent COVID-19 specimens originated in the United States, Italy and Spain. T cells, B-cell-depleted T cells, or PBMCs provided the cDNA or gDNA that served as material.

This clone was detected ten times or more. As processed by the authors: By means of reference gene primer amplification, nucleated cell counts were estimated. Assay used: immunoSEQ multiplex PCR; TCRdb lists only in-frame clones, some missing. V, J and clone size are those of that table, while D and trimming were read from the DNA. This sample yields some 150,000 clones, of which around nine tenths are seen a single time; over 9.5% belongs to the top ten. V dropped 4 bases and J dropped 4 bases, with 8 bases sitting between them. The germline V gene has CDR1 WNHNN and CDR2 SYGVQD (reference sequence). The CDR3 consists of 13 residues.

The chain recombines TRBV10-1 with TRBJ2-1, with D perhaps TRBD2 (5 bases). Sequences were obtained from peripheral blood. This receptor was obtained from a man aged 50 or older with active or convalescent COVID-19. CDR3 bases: TGCGCCAGCAGTGGGGAGATTTACAATGAGCAGTTCTTC. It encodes CASSGEIYNEQFF.